This T cell receptor beta chain was sequenced for a study of blood T cell repertoires in COVID-19. Germline loops: CDR1 MGHRA, CDR2 YSYEKL. The CDR3 is 20 residues long. Losses at the gene ends were 2 bases for V and 6 bases for J; bases not matched to a gene: 19. Sequencing used immunoSEQ multiplex PCR; TCRdb keeps in-frame clones, though not all of them. The profile shows about 230,000 clones, approximately 83% of them singletons. Sample: peripheral blood. This TCR was recovered from a man aged 40-55 years with acute or convalescent COVID-19. J is TRBJ1-4 and V is TRBV4-1; 9 nucleotides line up with TRBD1. DNA for the CDR3: TGCGCCAGCAGCCAACCGTTACACGGGACAGGGTTCAGCATACATGAAAAACTGTTTTTT. This translates into CASSQPLHGTGFSIHEKLFF.